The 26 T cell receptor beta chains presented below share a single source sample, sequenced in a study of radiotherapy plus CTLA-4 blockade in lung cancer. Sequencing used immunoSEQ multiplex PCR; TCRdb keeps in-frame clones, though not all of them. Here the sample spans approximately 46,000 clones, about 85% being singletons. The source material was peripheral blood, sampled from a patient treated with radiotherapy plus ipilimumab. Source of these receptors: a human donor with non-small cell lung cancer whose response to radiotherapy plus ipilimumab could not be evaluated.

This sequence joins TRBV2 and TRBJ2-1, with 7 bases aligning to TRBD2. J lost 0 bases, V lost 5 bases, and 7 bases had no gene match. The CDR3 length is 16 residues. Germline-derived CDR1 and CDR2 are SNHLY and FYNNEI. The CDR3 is CASSFSSGSSYNEQFF. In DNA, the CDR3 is TGTGCCAGCAGTTTCTCTAGCGGAAGCTCCTACAATGAGCAGTTCTTC.

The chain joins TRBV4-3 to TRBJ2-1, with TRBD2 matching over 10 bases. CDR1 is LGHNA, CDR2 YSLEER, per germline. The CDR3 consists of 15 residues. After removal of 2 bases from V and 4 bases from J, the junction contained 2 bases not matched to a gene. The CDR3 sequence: CASSQLAGEYNEQFF. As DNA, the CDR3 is TGCGCCAGCAGCCAACTAGCGGGAGAATACAATGAGCAGTTCTTC.

DNA for the CDR3: TGTGCCAGCAGTCTAAAGGGGTTCTTCAGCAATCAGCCCCAGCATTTT. Residues: CASSLKGFFSNQPQHF. The V call is TRBV28, the J call TRBJ1-5, with TRBD1 as a possible D gene (5 bases). The CDR3 has 16 amino acids. The germline gives CDR1 MDHEN, CDR2 SYDVKM. V shed 5 bases and J shed 1 base, with 15 bases lying between them.

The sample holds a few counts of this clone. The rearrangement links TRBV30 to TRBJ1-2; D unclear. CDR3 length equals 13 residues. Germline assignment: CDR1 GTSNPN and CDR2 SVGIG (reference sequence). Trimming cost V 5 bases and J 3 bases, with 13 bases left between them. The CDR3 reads CAWQLGGHYGYTF. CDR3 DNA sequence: TGTGCCTGGCAATTGGGAGGCCACTATGGCTACACCTTC.

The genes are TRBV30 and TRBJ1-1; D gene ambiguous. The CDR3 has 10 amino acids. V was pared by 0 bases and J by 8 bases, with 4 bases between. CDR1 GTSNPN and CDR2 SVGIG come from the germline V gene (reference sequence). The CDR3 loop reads CAWSVLEAFF. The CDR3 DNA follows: TGTGCCTGGAGTGTACTCGAAGCTTTCTTT. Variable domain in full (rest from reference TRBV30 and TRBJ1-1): SQTIHQWPATLVQPVGSPLSLECTVEGTSNPNLYWYRQAAGRGLQLLFYSVGIGQISSEVPQNLSASRPQDRQFILSSKKLLLSDSGFYLCAWSVLEAFFGQGTRLTVV.

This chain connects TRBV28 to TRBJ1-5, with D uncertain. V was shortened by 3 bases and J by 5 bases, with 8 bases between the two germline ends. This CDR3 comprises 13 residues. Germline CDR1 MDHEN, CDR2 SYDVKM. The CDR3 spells CASSFDNYQPQHF. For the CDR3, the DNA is TGTGCCAGCAGTTTTGACAACTATCAGCCCCAGCATTTT.

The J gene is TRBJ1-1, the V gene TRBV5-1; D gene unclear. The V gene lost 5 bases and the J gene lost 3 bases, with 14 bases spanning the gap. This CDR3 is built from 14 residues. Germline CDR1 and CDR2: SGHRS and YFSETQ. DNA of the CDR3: TGCGCCAGCAGATGGTCATTAGTTGACACTGAAGCTTTCTTT. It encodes CASRWSLVDTEAFF.

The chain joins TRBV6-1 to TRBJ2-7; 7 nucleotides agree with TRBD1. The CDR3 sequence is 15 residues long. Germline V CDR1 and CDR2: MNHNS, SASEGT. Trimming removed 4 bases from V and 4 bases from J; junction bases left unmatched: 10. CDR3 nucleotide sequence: TGTGCCAGCAGTGCCGCCCCCGGGACAGAATACGAGCAGTACTTC. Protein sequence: CASSAAPGTEYEQYF.

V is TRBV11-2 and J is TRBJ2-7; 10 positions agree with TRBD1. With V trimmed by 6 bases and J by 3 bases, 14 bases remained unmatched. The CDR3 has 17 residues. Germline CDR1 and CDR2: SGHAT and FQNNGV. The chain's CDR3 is CASRATPGTGESYEQYF. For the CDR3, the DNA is TGTGCCAGCAGGGCAACGCCAGGGACAGGGGAAAGCTACGAGCAGTACTTC.

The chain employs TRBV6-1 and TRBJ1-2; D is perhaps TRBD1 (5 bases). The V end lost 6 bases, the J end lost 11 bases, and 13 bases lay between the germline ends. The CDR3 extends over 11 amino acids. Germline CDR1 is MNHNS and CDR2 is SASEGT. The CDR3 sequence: CASSPGLGYTF. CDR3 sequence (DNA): TGTGCCAGCAGCCCGGGACTGGGTTACACCTTC.

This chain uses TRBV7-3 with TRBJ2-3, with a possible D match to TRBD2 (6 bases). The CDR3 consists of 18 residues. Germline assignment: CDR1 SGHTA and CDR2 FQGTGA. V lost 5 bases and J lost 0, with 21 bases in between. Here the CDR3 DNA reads TGTGCCAGCAGCCCCGAGTCCGGGAGAGCCCCTAGCACAGATACGCAGTATTTT. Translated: CASSPESGRAPSTDTQYF.

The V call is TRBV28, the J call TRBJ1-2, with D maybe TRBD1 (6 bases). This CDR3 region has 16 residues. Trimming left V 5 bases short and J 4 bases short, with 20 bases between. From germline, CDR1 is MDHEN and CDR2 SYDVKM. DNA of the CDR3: TGTGCCAGCAGTCCATCCTTCGGGGGGCGTGTCTATGGCTACACCTTC. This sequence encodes CASSPSFGGRVYGYTF.

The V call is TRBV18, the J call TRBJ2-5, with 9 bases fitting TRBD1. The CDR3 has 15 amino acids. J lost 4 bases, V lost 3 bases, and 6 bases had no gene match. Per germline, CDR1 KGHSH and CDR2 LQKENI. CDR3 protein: CASSPGTGIGETQYF. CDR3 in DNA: TGTGCCAGCTCACCCGGGACAGGGATAGGAGAGACCCAGTACTTC.

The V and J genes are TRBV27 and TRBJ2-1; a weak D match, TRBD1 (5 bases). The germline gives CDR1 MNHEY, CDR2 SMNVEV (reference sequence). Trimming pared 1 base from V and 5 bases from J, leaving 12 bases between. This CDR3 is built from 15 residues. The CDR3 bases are TGTGCCAGCAGTTTATGGTTCGCAGGGCACAATGAGCAGTTCTTC. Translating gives CASSLWFAGHNEQFF.

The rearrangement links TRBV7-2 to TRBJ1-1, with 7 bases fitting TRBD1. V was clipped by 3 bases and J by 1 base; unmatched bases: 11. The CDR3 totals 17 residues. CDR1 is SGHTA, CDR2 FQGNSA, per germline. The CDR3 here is CASSFNLQGSSNTEAFF. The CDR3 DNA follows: TGTGCCAGCAGCTTCAACTTACAGGGGTCCTCGAACACTGAAGCTTTCTTT.

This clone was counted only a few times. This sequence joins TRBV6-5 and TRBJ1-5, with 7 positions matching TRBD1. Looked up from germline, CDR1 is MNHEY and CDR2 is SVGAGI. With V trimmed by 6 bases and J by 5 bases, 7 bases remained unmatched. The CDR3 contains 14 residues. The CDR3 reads CASRRQGRDQPQHF. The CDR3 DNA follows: TGTGCCAGCAGAAGACAGGGCAGGGATCAGCCCCAGCATTTT.

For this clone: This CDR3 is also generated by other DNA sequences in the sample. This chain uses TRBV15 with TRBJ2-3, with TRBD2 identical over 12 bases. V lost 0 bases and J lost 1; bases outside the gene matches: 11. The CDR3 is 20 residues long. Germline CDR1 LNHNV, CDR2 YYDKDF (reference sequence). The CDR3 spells CATSRDIRLAGGPRTDTQYF. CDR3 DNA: TGTGCCACCAGCAGAGATATTAGGCTAGCGGGAGGGCCCCGCACAGATACGCAGTATTTT.

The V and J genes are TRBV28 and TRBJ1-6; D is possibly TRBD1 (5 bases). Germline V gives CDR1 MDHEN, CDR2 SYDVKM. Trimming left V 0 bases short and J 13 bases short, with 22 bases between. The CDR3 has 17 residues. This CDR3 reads CASSLWVGDSSTGPLHF. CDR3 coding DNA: TGTGCCAGCAGTTTATGGGTAGGGGACTCGTCAACGGGCCCCCTCCACTTT. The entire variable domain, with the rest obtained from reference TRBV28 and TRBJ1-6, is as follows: DVKVTQSSRYLVKRTGEKVFLECVQDMDHENMFWYRQDPGLGLRLIYFSYDVKMKEKGDIPEGYSVSREKKERFSLILESASTNQTSMYLCASSLWVGDSSTGPLHFGNGTRLTVT.

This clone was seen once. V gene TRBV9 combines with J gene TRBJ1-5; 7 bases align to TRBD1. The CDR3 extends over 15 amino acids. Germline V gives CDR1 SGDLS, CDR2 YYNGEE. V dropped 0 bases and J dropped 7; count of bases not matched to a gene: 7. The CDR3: CASSVEGQIRQPQHF. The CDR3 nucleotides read TGTGCCAGCAGCGTAGAGGGACAGATTCGGCAGCCCCAGCATTTT. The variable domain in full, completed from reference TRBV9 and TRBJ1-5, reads DSGVTQTPKHLITATGQRVTLRCSPRSGDLSVYWYQQSLDQGLQFLIQYYNGEERAKGNILERFSAQQFPDLHSELNLSSLELGDSALYFCASSVEGQIRQPQHFGDGTRLSIL.

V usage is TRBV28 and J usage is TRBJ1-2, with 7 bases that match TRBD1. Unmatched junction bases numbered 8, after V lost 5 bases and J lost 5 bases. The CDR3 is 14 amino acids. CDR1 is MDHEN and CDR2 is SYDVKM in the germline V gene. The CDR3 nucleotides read TGTGCCAGCAGTAAATCGGGACAGAAATATGGCTACACCTTC. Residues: CASSKSGQKYGYTF.

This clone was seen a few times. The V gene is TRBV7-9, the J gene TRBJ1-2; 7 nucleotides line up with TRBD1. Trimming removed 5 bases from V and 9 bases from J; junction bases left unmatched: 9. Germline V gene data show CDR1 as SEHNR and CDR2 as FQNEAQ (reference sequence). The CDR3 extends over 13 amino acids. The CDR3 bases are TGTGCCAGCAGCCACGACAGGGACCTTCGCTACACCTTC. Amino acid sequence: CASSHDRDLRYTF.

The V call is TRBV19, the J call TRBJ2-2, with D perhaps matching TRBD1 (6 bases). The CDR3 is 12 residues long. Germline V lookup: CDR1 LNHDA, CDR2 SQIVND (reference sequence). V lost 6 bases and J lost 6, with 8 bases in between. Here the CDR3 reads CASSAGAGELFF. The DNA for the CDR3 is TGTGCCAGTAGCGCAGGGGCCGGGGAGCTGTTTTTT.

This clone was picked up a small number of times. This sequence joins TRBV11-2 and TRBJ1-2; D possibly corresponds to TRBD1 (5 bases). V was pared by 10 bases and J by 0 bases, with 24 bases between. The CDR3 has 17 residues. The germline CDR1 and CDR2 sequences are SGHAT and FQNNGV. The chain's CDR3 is CATGWGSPGRTNYGYTF. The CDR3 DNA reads TGTGCCACCGGCTGGGGGAGTCCGGGGAGGACTAACTATGGCTACACCTTC. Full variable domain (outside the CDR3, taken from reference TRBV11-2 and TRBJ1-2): EAGVAQSPRYKIIEKRQSVAFWCNPISGHATLYWYQQILGQGPKLLIQFQNNGVVDDSQLPKDRFSAERLKGVDSTLKIQPAKLEDSAVYLCATGWGSPGRTNYGYTFGSGTRLTVV.

CDR3 protein: CASSPWGGNEKLFF. CDR3 bases: TGTGCCAGCAGCCCCTGGGGGGGAAATGAAAAACTGTTTTTT. V gene TRBV11-2 combines with J gene TRBJ1-4; D is perhaps TRBD1 (5 bases). The CDR3 runs to 14 residues. The germline V and J ends were trimmed by 5 bases and 5 bases, with 12 bases remaining between them. Per the germline V gene, CDR1 is SGHAT and CDR2 is FQNNGV.

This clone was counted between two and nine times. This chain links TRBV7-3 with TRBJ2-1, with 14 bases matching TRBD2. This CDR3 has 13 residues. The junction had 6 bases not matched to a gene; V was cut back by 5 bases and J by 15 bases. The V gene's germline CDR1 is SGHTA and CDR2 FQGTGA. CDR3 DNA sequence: TGTGCCAGCAGCCCGGGACTAGCGGGAGTTCGGTTCTTC. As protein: CASSPGLAGVRFF.

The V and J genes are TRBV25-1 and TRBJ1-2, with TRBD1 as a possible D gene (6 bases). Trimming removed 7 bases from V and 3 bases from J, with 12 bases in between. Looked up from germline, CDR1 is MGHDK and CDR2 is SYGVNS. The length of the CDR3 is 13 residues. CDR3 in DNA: TGTGCCAGCACAGGGGACATCGACTATGGCTACACCTTC. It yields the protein CASTGDIDYGYTF.